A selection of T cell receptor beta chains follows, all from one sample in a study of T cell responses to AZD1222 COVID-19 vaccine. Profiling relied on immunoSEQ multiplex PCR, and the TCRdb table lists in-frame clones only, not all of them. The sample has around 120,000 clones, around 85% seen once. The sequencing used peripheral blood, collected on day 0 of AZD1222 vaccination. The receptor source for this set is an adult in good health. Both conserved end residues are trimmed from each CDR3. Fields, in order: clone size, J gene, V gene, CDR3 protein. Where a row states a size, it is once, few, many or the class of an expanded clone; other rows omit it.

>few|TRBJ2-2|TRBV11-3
ASSLTNTGELF
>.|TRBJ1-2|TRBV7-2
ASSRKQGTDYGYT
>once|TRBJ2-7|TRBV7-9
ASSLLGTGEHEQY
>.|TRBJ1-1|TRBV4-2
ASSPQSGAQGEAF
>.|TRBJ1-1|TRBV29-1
SVKVNTEAF
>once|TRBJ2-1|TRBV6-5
ASRYTSGGYNEQF
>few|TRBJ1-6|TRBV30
ACPERGQLYSPLH
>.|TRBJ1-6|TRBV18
ASSPSEGTGNSPLH
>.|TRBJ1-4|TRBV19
ASSRDRAKEKLF
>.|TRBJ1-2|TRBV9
ASSITGGVDGYT
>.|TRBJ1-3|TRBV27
ASSNTRRPGNTIY
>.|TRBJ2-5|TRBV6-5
ASTESQHGTQY
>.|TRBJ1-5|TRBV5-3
ARSSHRDQPQH
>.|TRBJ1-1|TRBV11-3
ASSHNTEAF
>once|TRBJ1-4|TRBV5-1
ASSLPGVSTNEKLF
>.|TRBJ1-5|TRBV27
ASSLAGSQPQH
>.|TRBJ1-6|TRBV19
ASSIEAAPTNSPLH
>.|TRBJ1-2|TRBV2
ASSDWGYGYT
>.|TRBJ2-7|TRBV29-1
SVEFLISNEQY
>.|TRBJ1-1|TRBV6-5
ASSPQYGVEAF
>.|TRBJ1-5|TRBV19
ATTGAFNQPQH
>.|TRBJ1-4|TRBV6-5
ASSRSGVANEKLF
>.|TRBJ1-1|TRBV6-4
ASSAETGATTEAF
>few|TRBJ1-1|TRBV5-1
ASSSRGLNTEAF
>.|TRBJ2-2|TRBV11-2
ASRKIIVRAGGPPGELF
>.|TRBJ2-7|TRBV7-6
ASSLAGLAEYEQY
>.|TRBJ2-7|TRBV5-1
ASSLSSEQY
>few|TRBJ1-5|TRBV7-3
ASSLNAGGIHQPQH
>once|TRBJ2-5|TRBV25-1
ASRLAGGLQETQY
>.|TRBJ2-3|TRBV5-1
ASSVDSHNTQY
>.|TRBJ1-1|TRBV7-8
ASSPQGQVGEAF
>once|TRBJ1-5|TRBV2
ASRGDSNQPQH
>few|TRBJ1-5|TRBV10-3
AISGINNQPQH
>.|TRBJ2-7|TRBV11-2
ASSPTRGAYEQY
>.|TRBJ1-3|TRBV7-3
ASSPGRSSGNTIY
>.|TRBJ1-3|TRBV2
ASIPPLLGNTIY
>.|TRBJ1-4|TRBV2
ASWGRYGATNEKLF
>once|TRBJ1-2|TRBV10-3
AISDSYGYT
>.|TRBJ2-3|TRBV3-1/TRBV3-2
ASSQDWGAGTDTQY
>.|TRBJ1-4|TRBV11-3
ASSLGQINEKLF
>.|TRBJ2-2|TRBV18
ASSPETGELF
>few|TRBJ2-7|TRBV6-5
ASSYSFSGGYEQY
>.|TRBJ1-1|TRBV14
ASSQQLTAHTEAF
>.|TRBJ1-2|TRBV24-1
ATSEGKSGYT
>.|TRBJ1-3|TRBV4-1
ASSRVPYPARVEGNTIY
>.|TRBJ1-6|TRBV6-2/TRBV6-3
ASSYLPLFRDSNSPLH
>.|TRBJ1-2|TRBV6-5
ASSYGADYGYT